Detailed here is one T cell receptor (delta chain). Its antigen target is currently unknown. No much larger clone is present one base from it, and per-base qualities are unavailable. The CDR3 contains 22 residues, cysteine and phenylalanine counted. Only the CDR3 region is kept as DNA, spanning 66 bases read in frame from base 1. CDR1 TSWWSYY and CDR2 QGS were looked up in the germline V gene. Germline trimming amounts to 2 bases on V and 4 bases on J, with 27 as the count of junction bases outside the gene matches. This sample is part of a study of Vδ1+ human thymocytes listed by TCRdb under 2018. Background for the entire study: The study characterised mRNA-level TRG and TRD CDR3 repertoires of highly purified Vdelta1+ thymocytes from young children as a data resource. Earlier work had validated the multiplex-based CDR3 amplicon strategy against 5'RACE-based methods for generating CDR3 amplicons. Paper-wide results and their limitations: The authors advised highly purified populations and single-cell validation, since unexpected Vdelta2 sequences could cause misinterpretation of bulk repertoire data. The thymic TRG and TRD repertoires appeared highly polyclonal, with Gaussian CDR3 length distributions, in contrast to the oligoclonal repertoires of peripheral blood. No clustering by age or sex was observed, so analyses did not stratify donors by these variables. Even though sort purity was high, around 19% of thymic TRD sequences were Vdelta2 (and few were Vdelta3), which was not the case for the peripheral blood Vdelta1+ controls. Donors shared many TRG clonotypes (up to roughly 6.9x10^3), but TRD repertoires were essentially private, with at most 120 shared.

Thymic samples were depleted of alphabeta T cells, then CD3+ TCRVdelta1+ TCRVdelta2- thymocytes were FACS-sorted. Sorted Vdelta1+ thymocyte purity ranged from about 96% to 99.6%. The thymic specimens were obtained from 8 paediatric patients who were undergoing corrective cardiac surgery and ranged in age from about 5 days to 16 months. After the thymic tissue was dispersed, mononuclear cells were isolated using a Histopaque-1077 density gradient. Staining used anti-TCRVdelta1 clone TS8.2, anti-TCRVdelta2 clone B6, anti-CD3 clone HIT3a and anti-TCRalphabeta clone IP26 antibodies. RNA extraction was performed with the RNeasy mini kit, and reverse transcription was done with Superscript III. To generate the CDR3 amplicons, a multiplex PCR was run using pooled V-gene forward primers together with a constant-region reverse primer that carried Illumina adaptor overhangs. Amplicons were gel-purified, then indexed with Nextera index primers over around 8 extra PCR cycles and purified with AMPure XP beads. Libraries were sequenced on an Illumina MiSeq with paired-end 250 bp reads, dual indexing and about 20% PhiX spike-in. On the study's bioinformatics: FastQC was used to quality check the reads, while ea-utils fastq-join merged the TRG read pairs. Sequences were annotated with IMGT/HighV-QUEST, keeping only productive sequences with unambiguous V-gene assignment; clonotypes were defined by identical CDR3 sequence. Downstream analysis used VDJtools 1.1.1, tcR 2.2.3, Treemap and vegan Shannon diversity in R 3.4.4. With CATT, TCRdb called clones again from the public reads; duplicate DNA rows were later joined. TCRdb assigned the V and J calls; the authors' analysis was not used. The sample table shows under 30,000 delta-chain clones, and more than 6.5% are seen once. The ten largest clones take up 0.85% to 1% of the sample.

Sequences were obtained from Vdelta1+ gamma-delta thymocytes from the thymus. Interpreted using the paper, the cell subset or site label stands for: FACS-sorted CD3+ TCRalphabeta- TCRVdelta1+ TCRVdelta2- thymocytes. This clonotype was sampled from a girl less than two years old who had congenital heart surgery. The chain is encoded by TRDV1 joined to TRDJ1; the central 8 bases match TRDD3. In nucleotides, the sequence is TGTGCTCTTGGGGAATTTCGGTTGTCCTACTCATCATATCTGGGGGAGAGCGATAAACTCATCTTT. It specifies CALGEFRLSYSSYLGESDKLIF.